The clone carrying this T cell receptor beta chain was detected once. J lost 0 bases, V lost 3 bases, and 4 bases had no gene match. From germline, CDR1 is LGHNA and CDR2 YSLEER. CDR3 length: 16 residues. These data are taken from a study of shared clonotypes between healthy human individuals. TCRdb's table, derived via immunoSEQ multiplex PCR, lists solely in-frame clones and lacks some. Altogether some 500,000 clones are present, around 80% being singletons, with the ten largest covering approximately 12%. Sequencing was carried out using PBMCs. This receptor was identified in a woman aged 40 to 50 in good health. Some clones in this sample may be carry-over from other donors' samples. This chain links TRBV4-3 with TRBJ2-2; TRBD2 agrees at 7 bases. The CDR3 protein is CASSQSTSTNTGELFF. The DNA of the CDR3 is TGCGCCAGCAGCCAGTCGACTAGCACGAACACCGGGGAGCTGTTTTTT.